The 16 T cell receptor beta chains below were found in one sample sequenced in a study of cytomegalovirus exposure and HLA in healthy donors (dated by TCRdb to between 2016 and 2019). The method was the immunoSEQ multiplex PCR assay. The multiplex PCR relied on a mix of 60 forward primers for TCR Vbeta segments and 13 reverse primers for TCR Jbeta segments. This is the immuneACCESS table as TCRdb keeps it, with only in-frame sequences that have V and J called. A part of the clones is gone; compared with another copy, unresolved V genes explain less than half, and the rest is unexplained. The table for this sample lists more than 110,000 clones; 70% to 85% of them were counted only once. In total, the top ten clones hold approximately 1.3% of the sample. Sequenced input: PBMCs. Receptors were obtained from a man aged 25 to 40 in good health and CMV-seropositive.

V gene TRBV10-3 combines with J gene TRBJ2-7; tentatively, D is TRBD2 (7 bases). CDR1 is ENHRY, CDR2 SYGVKD, per germline. The CDR3 is made up of 13 amino acids. The ends were cut back, 4 bases at V and 6 bases at J, with 13 bases in the middle. The chain's CDR3 is CAISAGGTGEQYF. DNA of the CDR3: TGTGCCATCAGTGCGGGGGGCACGGGCGAGCAGTACTTC.

The chain has TRBV6-5 and TRBJ1-2, with 10 bases fitting TRBD1. Unmatched junction bases numbered 5, after V lost 2 bases and J lost 2 bases. In germline, CDR1 is MNHEY, CDR2 SVGAGI. The CDR3 has 16 residues. The CDR3 region has the DNA TGTGCCAGCAGTTACCACGGGACAGGGGACAACTATGGCTACACCTTC. As protein: CASSYHGTGDNYGYTF.

This clone was found once. The V call is TRBV5-4, the J call TRBJ2-3; D call uncertain. CDR1 and CDR2 from the germline V gene are SGHNT and YYREEE (reference sequence). CDR3 length: 13 amino acids. V was pared by 3 bases and J by 0 bases, with 5 bases between. The CDR3 nucleotides read TGTGCCAGCAGCTCCTATAGCACAGATACGCAGTATTTT. Its protein product is CASSSYSTDTQYF.

V is TRBV19 and J is TRBJ1-1; D perhaps matches TRBD1 (5 bases). CDR3 length equals 12 residues. The germline gives CDR1 LNHDA, CDR2 SQIVND (reference sequence). Trimming stripped 7 bases from V and 5 bases from J, with 11 bases between. The DNA for the CDR3 is TGTGCCAGTAATAGGGGCGAGACTGAAGCTTTCTTT. Its protein product is CASNRGETEAFF.

The V and J genes are TRBV7-8 and TRBJ2-1; D is uncertain. Trimming left V 2 bases short and J 1 base short, with 12 bases between. Germline CDR1 reads SGHVS; CDR2 reads FQNEAQ. The CDR3 has 16 amino acids. This chain's CDR3 is CASSLRPGISYNEQFF. CDR3 DNA: TGTGCCAGCAGCTTAAGGCCAGGAATTTCCTACAATGAGCAGTTCTTC.

The V call is TRBV5-4, the J call TRBJ2-2, with 9 positions matching TRBD2. Germline V gene sequence: CDR1 SGHNT, CDR2 YYREEE (reference sequence). There are 15 residues in the CDR3. Germline trimming cut 4 bases from V and 1 base from J; bases unmatched to any gene: 2. CDR3 DNA: TGTGCCAGCAGCCTACTAGCGGGGAACACCGGGGAGCTGTTTTTT. Its translation is CASSLLAGNTGELFF.

The rearrangement uses TRBV5-4 and TRBJ1-4, with a possible D match to TRBD1 (6 bases). The CDR3 has 15 amino acids. Germline CDR1 SGHNT, CDR2 YYREEE (reference sequence). V gave up 4 bases and J gave up 8 bases, with 18 bases separating them. The CDR3 coding sequence is TGTGCCAGCAGCAACCGGGACACCCTCCGGGAAAAACTGTTTTTT. Translation: CASSNRDTLREKLFF.

The chain carries TRBV19 and TRBJ1-5, with D possibly matching TRBD1 (5 bases). Germline V gene lookup returns CDR1 LNHDA and CDR2 SQIVND (reference sequence). V lost 1 base to trimming and J lost 7 bases, with 11 bases between them. The CDR3 runs 14 residues. The CDR3 bases are TGTGCCAGTAGTATAGGACAGAGCGTCCAGCCCCAGCATTTT. Its protein is CASSIGQSVQPQHF.

This sequence joins TRBV28 and TRBJ2-1; 10 bases line up with TRBD2. Germline CDR1 is MDHEN and CDR2 is SYDVKM. Trimming removed 5 bases from V and 4 bases from J; junction bases left unmatched: 2. The CDR3 extends over 14 amino acids. This chain's CDR3 is CASSLAGDYNEQFF. The CDR3 DNA follows: TGTGCCAGCAGTCTAGCGGGAGATTACAATGAGCAGTTCTTC.

This chain connects TRBV7-9 to TRBJ2-5; 8 bases match TRBD2. The CDR3 consists of 15 residues. The V gene's germline CDR1 is SEHNR and CDR2 FQNEAQ (reference sequence). V shed 4 bases, J shed 2 bases, and the junction held 6 bases outside the gene matches. CDR3 DNA sequence: TGTGCCAGCAGCTCCATAGCGGGGACGCAAGAGACCCAGTACTTC. This encodes CASSSIAGTQETQYF.

This chain joins TRBV5-5 and TRBJ1-1; TRBD1 aligns across 9 bases. The CDR3 consists of 15 residues. CDR1 is SGHKS and CDR2 is YYEKEE in the germline V gene (reference sequence). V was clipped by 2 bases and J by 1 base; unmatched bases: 3. CDR3 nucleotides: TGTGCCAGCAGCTTCGAGGGACAGGGGAACACTGAAGCTTTCTTT. Translation: CASSFEGQGNTEAFF.

The V and J genes are TRBV6-6 and TRBJ1-5, with TRBD1 identical over 7 bases. With V trimmed by 5 bases and J by 7 bases, 5 bases remained unmatched. This CDR3 spans 13 amino acids. Germline CDR1 is MNHNY and CDR2 is SVGAGI (reference sequence). The DNA for the CDR3 is TGTGCCAGCAGTCGAACAGGGGACCAGCCCCAGCATTTT. This gives the protein CASSRTGDQPQHF.

This clone was observed a single time. J is TRBJ1-4 and V is TRBV4-2; 7 bases are shared with TRBD1. V dropped 4 bases and J dropped 4; count of bases not matched to a gene: 9. Germline V lookup: CDR1 LGHNA, CDR2 YNFKEQ. This CDR3 spans 16 amino acids. CDR3 nucleotides: TGTGCCAGCAGCCCACCAGGGGGGCGGGGTAATGAAAAACTGTTTTTT. Amino acids: CASSPPGGRGNEKLFF.

This rearrangement joins TRBV18 to TRBJ2-1, with TRBD2 as a possible D gene (5 bases). Per the germline V gene, CDR1 is KGHSH and CDR2 is LQKENI. The CDR3 is 12 amino acids. Trimming took 5 bases from V and 8 from J, leaving 10 bases between them. CDR3 nucleotide sequence: TGTGCCAGCTCAGCGACGGAGGATGAGCAGTTCTTC. It translates to CASSATEDEQFF.

The chain links TRBV7-8 to TRBJ1-1; D gene ambiguous. V shed 5 bases and J shed 1 base, with 8 bases lying between them. CDR3 length equals 13 residues. Germline V lookup: CDR1 SGHVS, CDR2 FQNEAQ. The DNA for the CDR3 is TGTGCCAGCAGCCCTAGTGGGAACACTGAAGCTTTCTTT. This encodes CASSPSGNTEAFF.

This clone appeared a single time. This chain connects TRBV9 to TRBJ2-1; 9 bases line up with TRBD2. This CDR3 is 13 amino acids long. CDR1 and CDR2 (germline): SGDLS, YYNGEE. The ends lost 5 bases at V and 12 bases at J; junction bases unmatched: 9. The CDR3 reads CASRDSGSSRQFF. The CDR3 region has the DNA TGTGCCAGCAGAGATAGCGGGAGTAGCAGGCAGTTCTTC. The whole variable domain, filled in from reference TRBV9 and TRBJ2-1, reads DSGVTQTPKHLITATGQRVTLRCSPRSGDLSVYWYQQSLDQGLQFLIQYYNGEERAKGNILERFSAQQFPDLHSELNLSSLELGDSALYFCASRDSGSSRQFFGPGTRLTVL.